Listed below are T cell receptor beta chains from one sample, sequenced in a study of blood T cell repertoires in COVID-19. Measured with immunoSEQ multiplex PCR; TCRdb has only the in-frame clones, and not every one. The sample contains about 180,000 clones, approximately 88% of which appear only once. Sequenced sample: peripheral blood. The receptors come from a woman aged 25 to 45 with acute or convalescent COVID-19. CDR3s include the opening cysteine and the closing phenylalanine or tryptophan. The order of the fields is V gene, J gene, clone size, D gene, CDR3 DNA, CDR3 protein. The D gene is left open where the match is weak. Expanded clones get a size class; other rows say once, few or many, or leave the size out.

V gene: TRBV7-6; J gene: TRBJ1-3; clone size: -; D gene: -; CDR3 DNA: TGTGCCAGCAGCTTAGCTCCGGCAGGGGCTGGAAACACCATATATTTT; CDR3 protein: CASSLAPAGAGNTIYF
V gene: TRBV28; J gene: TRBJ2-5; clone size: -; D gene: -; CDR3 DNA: TGTGCCAGCACTACTTCGGGTGAGACCCAGTACTTC; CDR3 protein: CASTTSGETQYF
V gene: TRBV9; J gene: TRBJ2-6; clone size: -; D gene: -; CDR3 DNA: TGTGCCAGCAGCCTTTACTCTGGGGCCAACGTCCTGACTTTC; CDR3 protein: CASSLYSGANVLTF
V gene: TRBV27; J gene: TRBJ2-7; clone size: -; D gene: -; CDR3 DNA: TGTGCCAGCAAAATACTATCCTACGAGCAGTACTTC; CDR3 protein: CASKILSYEQYF
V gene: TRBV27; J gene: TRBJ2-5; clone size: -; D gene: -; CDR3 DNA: TGTGCCAGCAGTTGGGGGGGGGCTGAGACCCAGTACTTC; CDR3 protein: CASSWGGAETQYF
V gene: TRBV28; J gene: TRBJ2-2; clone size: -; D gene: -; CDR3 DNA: TGTGCCAGCAGTTCAATAGCGGCAGGGATGAGGGAGCTGTTTTTT; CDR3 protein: CASSSIAAGMRELFF
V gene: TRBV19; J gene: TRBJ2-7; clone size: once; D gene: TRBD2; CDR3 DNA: TGTGCCAGTAGTATGGGCTCACTAGCGGGAGACGCCTACGAGCAGTACTTC; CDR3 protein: CASSMGSLAGDAYEQYF
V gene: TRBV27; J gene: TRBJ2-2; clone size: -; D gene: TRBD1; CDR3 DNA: TGTGCCATCGACTCCAACAGGGGTGCGGACACCGGGGAGCTGTTTTTT; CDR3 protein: CAIDSNRGADTGELFF
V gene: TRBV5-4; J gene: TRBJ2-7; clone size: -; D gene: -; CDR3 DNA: TGTGCCAGCAGCTTGGTGTTCTCCGGGGGCTACGAGCAGTACTTC; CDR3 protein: CASSLVFSGGYEQYF
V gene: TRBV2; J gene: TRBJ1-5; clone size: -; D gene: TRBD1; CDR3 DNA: TGTGCCAGCGGGGGGACAGGGAATCAGCCCCAGCATTTT; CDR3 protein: CASGGTGNQPQHF
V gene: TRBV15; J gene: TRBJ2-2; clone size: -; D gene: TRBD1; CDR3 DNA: TGTGCCACCAGCAGAGGGGACAGAGATAACGGGGAGCTGTTTTTT; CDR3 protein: CATSRGDRDNGELFF
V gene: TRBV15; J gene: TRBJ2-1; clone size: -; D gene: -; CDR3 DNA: TGTGCCACCAGCAGAGATAGTCAAGGGGGTTATGAGCAGTTCTTC; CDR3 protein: CATSRDSQGGYEQFF
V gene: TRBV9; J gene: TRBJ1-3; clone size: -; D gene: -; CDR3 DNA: TGTGCCAGCTCGCCCTTGACAGCTGGAAACACCATATATTTT; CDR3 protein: CASSPLTAGNTIYF
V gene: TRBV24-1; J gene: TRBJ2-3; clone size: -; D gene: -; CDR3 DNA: TGTGCCACCAGTGACCCTCCCACAGATACGCAGTATTTT; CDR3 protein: CATSDPPTDTQYF
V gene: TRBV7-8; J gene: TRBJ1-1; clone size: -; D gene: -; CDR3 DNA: TGTGCCAGCAGCTTATCCACCCAATTGGCCACTGAAGCTTTCTTT; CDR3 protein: CASSLSTQLATEAFF
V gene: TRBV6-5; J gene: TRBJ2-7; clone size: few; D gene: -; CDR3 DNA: TGTGCCAGCAGGAAAACGGCGGAATACGAGCAGTACTTC; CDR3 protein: CASRKTAEYEQYF
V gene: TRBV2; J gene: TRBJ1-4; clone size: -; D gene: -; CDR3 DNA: TGTGCCAGCAGGACAACAGGTGCCACTAATGAAAAACTGTTTTTT; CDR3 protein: CASRTTGATNEKLFF
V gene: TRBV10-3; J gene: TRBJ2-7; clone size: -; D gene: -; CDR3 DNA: TGTGCCATCAGTGAACGGGATAGGGACGAGCAGTACTTC; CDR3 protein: CAISERDRDEQYF
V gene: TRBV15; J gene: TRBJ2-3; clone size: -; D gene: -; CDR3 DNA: TGTGCCACCAGCCCAGAGGGCCAATTAGATACGCAGTATTTT; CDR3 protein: CATSPEGQLDTQYF
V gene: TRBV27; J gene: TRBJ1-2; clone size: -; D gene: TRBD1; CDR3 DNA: TGTGCCAGCAGTTTCGCCGGGACAGGGATCTATGGCTACACCTTC; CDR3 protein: CASSFAGTGIYGYTF
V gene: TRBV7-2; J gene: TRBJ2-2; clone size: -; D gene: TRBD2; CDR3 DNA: TGTGCCAGCAGCTTAGTGCAATTACGGGCGGGAGGGCACGGGCTGTTTTTT; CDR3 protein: CASSLVQLRAGGHGLFF
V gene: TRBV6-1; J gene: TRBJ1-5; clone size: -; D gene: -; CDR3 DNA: TGTGCCAGCAGTGAAGGTCTGTGGGGCATTCAGCCCCAGCATTTT; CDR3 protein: CASSEGLWGIQPQHF
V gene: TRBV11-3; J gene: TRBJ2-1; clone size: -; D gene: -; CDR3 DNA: TGTGCCAGCAGCTCCTTCGACAATGAGCAGTTCTTC; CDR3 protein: CASSSFDNEQFF
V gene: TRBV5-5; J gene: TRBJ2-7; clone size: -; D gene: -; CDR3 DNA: TGTGCCAGCAGCTTGGGACTTTTTTACGAGCAGTACTTC; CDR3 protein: CASSLGLFYEQYF
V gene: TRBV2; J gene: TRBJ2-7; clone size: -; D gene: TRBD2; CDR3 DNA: TGTGCCAGCGGGTCTAGCGGGAGGGGATCCTACGAGCAGTACTTC; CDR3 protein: CASGSSGRGSYEQYF
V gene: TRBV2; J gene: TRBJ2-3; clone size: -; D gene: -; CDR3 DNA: TGTGCCAGCAAGACACGACCAGAGTCGGATACGCAGTATTTT; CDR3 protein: CASKTRPESDTQYF
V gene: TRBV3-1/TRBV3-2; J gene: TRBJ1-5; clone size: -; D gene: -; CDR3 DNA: TGTGCCAGCAGCCAAGGGCCTCCCCAGCCCCAGCATTTT; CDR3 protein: CASSQGPPQPQHF